This TCR beta chain was sequenced in a study of post-analysis software for immune sequencing data. Regarding the study as a whole: Under F measure analysis, samples from one preparation batch co-clustered strongly. Elevated frequency relative to controls characterized roughly 5 TRBV segments in patients, TRBV5-6, TRBV5-1 and TRBV20-1 among them.

TCR beta cDNA libraries included unique molecular identifiers. MiXCR was run by TCRdb on the PCR reads, yielding one entry per CDR3 protein. Of a few hundred thousand distinct CDR3 sequences listed, just over 35% were seen once; the top ten hold under 5.5%. A word on this clonotype: Antigen specificity is unknown.

CDR1 is SEHNR and CDR2 is FQNEAQ in the germline V gene (reference sequence). V shed 6 bases and J 0 bases; nucleotides not matched to a gene: 9. The CDR3 is 17 residues long. The chain uses TRBV7-9 and TRBJ2-2, with 8 bases identical to TRBD1. Material: blood. This clonotype was obtained from a girl aged 5-17 years with multiple sclerosis. The CDR3 spells CASRFRLDRANTGELFF. The CDR3 nucleotides are TGTGCCAGCAGATTCCGCTTGGACAGGGCGAACACCGGGGAGCTGTTTTTT.